This T cell receptor (beta chain) was profiled in a study of blood T cell repertoires in COVID-19. Whole-study context: Whether acute or convalescent, the COVID-19 samples came from the United States, Italy and Spain.

Per the study methods: Nucleated cell counts were estimated from reference gene primer amplification. Using immunoSEQ multiplex PCR, the repertoire was profiled, and TCRdb retains in-frame clones only, with some absent. The V and J calls and clone size are taken from that table; D and trimming were inferred from the DNA. This table has just over 250,000 clones, roughly 86% appearing once. Deletions cut 4 bases from V and 5 bases from J, with 18 bases between. The germline CDR1 and CDR2 sequences are SGHKS and YYEKEE (reference sequence). This CDR3 has 15 residues. This clone has a single count. The sequenced sample was peripheral blood. The chain joins TRBV5-5 to TRBJ1-1; tentative D call: TRBD1 (6 bases). The sequence was obtained from a woman aged 45-60 years with acute or convalescent COVID-19. CDR3 sequence (DNA): TGTGCCAGCAGCCTAAAATACAGGGACGGGACTGAAGCTTTCTTT. Amino acid sequence: CASSLKYRDGTEAFF.